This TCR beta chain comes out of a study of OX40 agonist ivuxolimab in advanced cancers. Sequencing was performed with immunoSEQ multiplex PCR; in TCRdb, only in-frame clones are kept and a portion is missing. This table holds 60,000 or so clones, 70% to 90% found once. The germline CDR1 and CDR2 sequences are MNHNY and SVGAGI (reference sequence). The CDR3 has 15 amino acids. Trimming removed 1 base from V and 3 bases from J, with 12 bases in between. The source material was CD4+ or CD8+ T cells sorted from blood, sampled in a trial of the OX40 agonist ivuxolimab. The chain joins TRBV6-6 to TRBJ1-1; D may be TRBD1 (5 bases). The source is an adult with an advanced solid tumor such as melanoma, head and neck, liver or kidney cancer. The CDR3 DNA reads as TGTGCCAGCAGTTACTTCAGGGTGGCGGACACTGAAGCTTTCTTT. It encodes CASSYFRVADTEAFF.